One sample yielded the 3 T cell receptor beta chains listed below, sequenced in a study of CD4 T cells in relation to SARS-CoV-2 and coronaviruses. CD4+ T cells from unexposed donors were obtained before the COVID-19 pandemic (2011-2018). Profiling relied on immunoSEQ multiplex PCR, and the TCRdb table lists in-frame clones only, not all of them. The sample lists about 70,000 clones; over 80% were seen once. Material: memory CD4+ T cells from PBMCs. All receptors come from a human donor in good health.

CDR3 DNA: TGTGCCAGCAGTTCCTTCGAGTACCTTCAAGAGACCCAGTACTTC. It specifies CASSSFEYLQETQYF. This rearrangement joins TRBV6-5 to TRBJ2-5; the D is unclear. The CDR3 spans 15 residues. Looked up from germline, CDR1 is MNHEY and CDR2 is SVGAGI. Deletions cut 4 bases from V and 2 bases from J, with 14 bases between.

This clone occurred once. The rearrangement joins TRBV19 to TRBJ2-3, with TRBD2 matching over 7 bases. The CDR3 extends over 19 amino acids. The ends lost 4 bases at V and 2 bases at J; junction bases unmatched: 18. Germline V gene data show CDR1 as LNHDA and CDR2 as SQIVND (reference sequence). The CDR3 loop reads CASSSTTGASGSYTDTQYF. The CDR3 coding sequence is TGTGCCAGTAGTAGTACGACTGGGGCTAGCGGAAGTTACACAGATACGCAGTATTTT.

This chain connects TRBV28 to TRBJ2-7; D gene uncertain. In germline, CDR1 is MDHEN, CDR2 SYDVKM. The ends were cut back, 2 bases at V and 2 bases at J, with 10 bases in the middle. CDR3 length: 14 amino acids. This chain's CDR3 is CASSLKQSPYEQYF. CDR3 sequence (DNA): TGTGCCAGCAGTTTAAAGCAGAGTCCCTACGAGCAGTACTTC.